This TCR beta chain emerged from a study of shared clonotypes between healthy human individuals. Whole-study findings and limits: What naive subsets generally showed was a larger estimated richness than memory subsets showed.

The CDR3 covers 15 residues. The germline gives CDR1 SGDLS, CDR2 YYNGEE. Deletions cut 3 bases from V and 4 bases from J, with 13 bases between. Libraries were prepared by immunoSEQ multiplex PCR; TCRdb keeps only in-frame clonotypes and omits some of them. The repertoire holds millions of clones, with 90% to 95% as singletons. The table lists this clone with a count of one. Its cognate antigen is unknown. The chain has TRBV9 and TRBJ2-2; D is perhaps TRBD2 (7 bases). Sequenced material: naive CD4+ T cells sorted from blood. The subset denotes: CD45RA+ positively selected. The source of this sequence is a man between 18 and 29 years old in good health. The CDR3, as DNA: TGTGCCAGCAGCGGGGAGGGGGGCCCCACCGGGGAGCTGTTTTTT. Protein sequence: CASSGEGGPTGELFF.